Below, 5 T cell receptor beta chains from the same sample are listed, as sequenced in a study of T-cell memory formation after mild COVID-19 (dated by TCRdb to about 2021). The library relied on 5' RACE. Sequenced on an Illumina NovaSeq 6000. Through fastp at Q25 and MiXCR, TCRdb rebuilt clones from the public reads, retaining in-frame beta chains. Under each unique CDR3 protein, matching rows form one entry showing the most common genes and DNA. This sample gives approximately 250,000 distinct CDR3 sequences in total; approximately 16% of them show up just once. The ten largest clones add up to under 25% of the sample. The source material was PBMCs or a T cell subset sorted from them (not recorded which). These receptors originate from a man between 18 and 29 years old who had mild COVID-19 (a few samples of this study predate the infection). The sample titles of this study are shuffled in the database, so cell type and time point are left out; the donor was told from shared clones.

This chain joins TRBV7-2 and TRBJ2-7; either TRBD1 or TRBD2 may fit D (5 bases each). The germline CDR1 and CDR2 sequences are SGHTA and FQGNSA. The CDR3 totals 15 residues. Trimming pared 2 bases from V and 6 bases from J, leaving 17 bases between. CDR3 sequence (DNA): TGTGCCAGCAGCTTAAGAGGGCAGGGTATTTTCGAGCAGTACGTC. This gives the protein CASSLRGQGIFEQYV.

The V call is TRBV29-1, the J call TRBJ2-7, with a tentative D call TRBD2 (5 bases). In germline, CDR1 is SQVTM, CDR2 ANQGSEA. The CDR3 totals 13 residues. The V gene lost 1 base and the J gene lost 7 bases, with 14 bases spanning the gap. CDR3 DNA sequence: TGCAGCGTTGAAGGTCGGCTAGCTAATGAGCAGTACTTC. Translation: CSVEGRLANEQYF.

The V gene is TRBV6-5, the J gene TRBJ2-2; D is ambiguous. The germline V gene encodes CDR1 MNHEY and CDR2 SVGAGI. The V end was cut by 2 bases, the J end by 0 bases, with 10 bases between. This CDR3 comprises 16 residues. CDR3 DNA sequence: TGTGCCAGCAGTTACGTACATAGTGCGAACACCGGGGAGCTGTTTTTT. Amino acid sequence: CASSYVHSANTGELFF.

This clonotype was seen only a few times. The chain couples TRBV7-2 to TRBJ2-4; 7 nucleotides align to TRBD1. Germline CDR1 and CDR2: SGHTA and FQGNSA. There are 14 residues in the CDR3. Unmatched junction bases numbered 4, after V lost 5 bases and J lost 3 bases. CDR3 sequence reads: CASSLQGDKNIQYF. CDR3 DNA sequence: TGTGCCAGCAGCCTTCAGGGGGACAAAAACATTCAGTACTTC.

For the CDR3, the DNA is TGTGCCAGCAGTCCTTGGGGCAGGCGCGACTCTGGGGCCAACGTCCTGACTTTC. Translation gives CASSPWGRRDSGANVLTF. This chain uses TRBV6-2 or TRBV6-3 with TRBJ2-6; D may be TRBD1 (5 bases). Trimming removed 5 bases at V and 0 bases at J, with 17 bases between. The CDR3 is 18 residues long. Germline V gene lookup returns CDR1 MNHEY and CDR2 SVGEGT.